A selection of T cell receptor beta chains follows, all from one sample in a study of blood T cell repertoires in COVID-19. Clones were read by immunoSEQ multiplex PCR, and TCRdb kept only the in-frame ones, dropping some. Among approximately 280,000 clones listed, about 81% were seen once. Specimen: peripheral blood. The origin of the receptors is a human donor with COVID-19, enrolled during active disease. The donor label of this sample is uncertain. CDR3s include the opening cysteine and the closing phenylalanine or tryptophan. D genes are given only for firm matches. A row's size may be missing; if present it is once, few, many or a size class.

CDR3nt	CDR3aa	j_gene	v_gene	d_gene	abundance
TGTGCCAGCTCACCTGGGACAGCTAACTCTGGAAACACCATATATTTT	CASSPGTANSGNTIYF	TRBJ1-3	TRBV18	TRBD1	.
TGTGCCAGCAGTCCGGTGGGGGGGACGGGCGAAAAACTGTTTTTT	CASSPVGGTGEKLFF	TRBJ1-4	TRBV28	.	.
TGCAGTGCTAGTCCCTTCTACGGGGGACTATTGGGATCACCCCTCCACTTT	CSASPFYGGLLGSPLHF	TRBJ1-6	TRBV20-1	.	.
TGTGCCAGAAGCCTACCCCGAGGGAACAATCAGCCCCAGCATTTT	CARSLPRGNNQPQHF	TRBJ1-5	TRBV7-5	.	.
TGTGCCAGCAGCCAACGTCAGGGCACAGATACGCAGTATTTT	CASSQRQGTDTQYF	TRBJ2-3	TRBV3-1/TRBV3-2	.	.
TGTGCCAGCAGTTCCCTTATGGCGGGAGGACACACAGATACGCAGTATTTT	CASSSLMAGGHTDTQYF	TRBJ2-3	TRBV27	TRBD2	.
TGTGCCAGTAGTATTAGTAGCAGTCTAAGGAAAAACATTCAGTACTTC	CASSISSSLRKNIQYF	TRBJ2-4	TRBV19	.	.
TGTGCCAGCAGTTTCTCAGGGATCTCCTACGAGCAGTACTTC	CASSFSGISYEQYF	TRBJ2-7	TRBV28	.	.
TGTGCCAGCAGTTACCGGTTGGGCGCTTTCTTT	CASSYRLGAFF	TRBJ1-1	TRBV6-6	.	.
TGTGCCAGTAGTATTTGGGACTTTGGGGACTATGGCTACACCTTC	CASSIWDFGDYGYTF	TRBJ1-2	TRBV19	.	.
TGTGCCAGCAGTCCTCGTCCTCTAGCGGGAGTGTCGAATGAGCAGTTCTTC	CASSPRPLAGVSNEQFF	TRBJ2-1	TRBV6-6	TRBD2	few
TGTGCTAGCAGCCCAGGACTAGCGGGCTCTTTCGCGACTGAGCAGTTCTTC	CASSPGLAGSFATEQFF	TRBJ2-1	TRBV7-7	TRBD2	.
TGTGCCAGCTCACTAAGCACAGGAACTATGGACTACACCTTC	CASSLSTGTMDYTF	TRBJ1-2	TRBV18	.	few
TGTGCCATCGCGGAACTACCCGACACAGATACGCAGTATTTT	CAIAELPDTDTQYF	TRBJ2-3	TRBV6-5	.	.
TGTGCCAGCAGTCAGACAGTGCCATCGAACACCGGGGAGCTGTTTTTT	CASSQTVPSNTGELFF	TRBJ2-2	TRBV2	.	.
TGTGCCTATACAGGGGGCGGTTGGACTGAAGCTTTCTTT	CAYTGGGWTEAFF	TRBJ1-1	TRBV30	TRBD1	.
TGTGCCAGCAGCTGGGGACTAGCTTTCAATGAGCAGTTCTTC	CASSWGLAFNEQFF	TRBJ2-1	TRBV5-6	TRBD2	.
TGCGCCAGCAGCAACCGACAGGGCACAGATACGCAGTATTTT	CASSNRQGTDTQYF	TRBJ2-3	TRBV5-1	.	.
TGCGCCAGCAGCCTAATCGGGGGACCCGGGGAGCTGTTTTTT	CASSLIGGPGELFF	TRBJ2-2	TRBV5-1	.	.
TGTGCCAGCACCTTTAGTTATACAGGGGAGGTGCAGTTCTTC	CASTFSYTGEVQFF	TRBJ2-1	TRBV11-1	.	.
TGTGCCAGCAGCCAAGATTACGGACAGGGATTTTACGAGCAGTACTTC	CASSQDYGQGFYEQYF	TRBJ2-7	TRBV14	TRBD1	.
TGTGCCAGTAGTATTAGCGGGGAGCTGTTTTTT	CASSISGELFF	TRBJ2-2	TRBV19	.	.
TGTGCCAGCAGTTTATCCACCGACAGGGGTATAAGGTACGAGCAGTACTTC	CASSLSTDRGIRYEQYF	TRBJ2-7	TRBV28	TRBD1	.
TGTGCCAGCAGCTCCTTCAGGGAATCTAACTATGGCTACACCTTC	CASSSFRESNYGYTF	TRBJ1-2	TRBV5-4	.	once
TGTGCCAGCAGCCAAGACCCTACCCCCACAGATACGCAGTATTTT	CASSQDPTPTDTQYF	TRBJ2-3	TRBV4-2	.	once
TGTGCCAGCAGTTACGCAGGTTGGGTGAACACTGAAGCTTTCTTT	CASSYAGWVNTEAFF	TRBJ1-1	TRBV6-2/TRBV6-3	.	many
TGTGCCAGCAGTTTGACAGGGAACACAGATACGCAGTATTTT	CASSLTGNTDTQYF	TRBJ2-3	TRBV6-5	TRBD1	.
TGTGCCAGCAGTTACTCGAGCGGGAGCTCCTACAATGAGCAGTTCTTC	CASSYSSGSSYNEQFF	TRBJ2-1	TRBV6-2/TRBV6-3	TRBD2	.
TGTGCCAGCAACCGGCCCGGGGGGGAACAAGAGACCCAGTACTTC	CASNRPGGEQETQYF	TRBJ2-5	TRBV9	TRBD2	.
TGTGCCAGCAGCACGCGACCTGAGGCCAGGGCTAGCACAGATACGCAGTATTTT	CASSTRPEARASTDTQYF	TRBJ2-3	TRBV9	.	.
TGTGCCAGCAGCCTAATCACAGCGGGAGTGGGTGAGACCCAGTACTTC	CASSLITAGVGETQYF	TRBJ2-5	TRBV11-2	TRBD2	.
TGTGCCAGCAGCCGCCATTCCGGGACAGACCCATACGAGCAGTACTTC	CASSRHSGTDPYEQYF	TRBJ2-7	TRBV3-1/TRBV3-2	TRBD1	.
TGTGCCTGCCTACTTAGCGGGAGCTCCTACGAGCAGTACTTC	CACLLSGSSYEQYF	TRBJ2-7	TRBV30	TRBD2	few
TGTGCCAGCAGTTTTAGGAGGAACACTGAAGCTTTCTTT	CASSFRRNTEAFF	TRBJ1-1	TRBV28	.	.
TGTGCCAGCAGTTTAAACAACTACGAGCAGTACTTC	CASSLNNYEQYF	TRBJ2-7	TRBV28	.	.
TGTGCCACCCTAGGGGGGGGATACTACAATGAGCAGTTCTTC	CATLGGGYYNEQFF	TRBJ2-1	TRBV19	.	few
TGTGCCAGCAGACAAAGGACAGAACCCAACACCGGGGAGCTGTTTTTT	CASRQRTEPNTGELFF	TRBJ2-2	TRBV7-6	.	.
TGTGCCAGCATCCCGGGACTAGCGGGAGGAGAGCAGTACTTC	CASIPGLAGGEQYF	TRBJ2-7	TRBV2	TRBD2	.
TGTGCCAGCAGCCAAGGGAGGGCAGGGAATCAGCCCCAGCATTTT	CASSQGRAGNQPQHF	TRBJ1-5	TRBV3-1/TRBV3-2	.	.
TGTGCCAGCACCCCCTCAGGCAGGGGGGTGAGTGGCTACACCTTC	CASTPSGRGVSGYTF	TRBJ1-2	TRBV11-1	TRBD1	.
TGCGCCAGCAGCTCGGGATGGGATGGAAACACCATATATTTT	CASSSGWDGNTIYF	TRBJ1-3	TRBV5-1	.	.
TGTGCCAGCAGTTTATCCCTAGCCGTGAGTAGCGGGCCCGGAAAAAACATTCAGTACTTC	CASSLSLAVSSGPGKNIQYF	TRBJ2-4	TRBV28	TRBD2	once
TGTGCCTGGAGTTTCCGGACAGGCATACCCCTCCACTTT	CAWSFRTGIPLHF	TRBJ1-6	TRBV30	TRBD1	.
TGTGCCAGCACACCTGGGGGCGCGGTCTATGGCTACACCTTC	CASTPGGAVYGYTF	TRBJ1-2	TRBV7-2	.	.
TGTGCCAGCAGCATTCGGACAGGACTTGCTGAAGCTTTCTTT	CASSIRTGLAEAFF	TRBJ1-1	TRBV7-3	TRBD1	.
TGTGCCAGCCTGGGGGACGGGGAGGAGGCCCCGAACACTGAAGCTTTCTTT	CASLGDGEEAPNTEAFF	TRBJ1-1	TRBV19	.	.
TGTGCCAGCAGTTTATGGGAGAGCAGGGCCCGGGAGACCCAGTACTTC	CASSLWESRARETQYF	TRBJ2-5	TRBV28	.	.
TGTGCCAGCAGTTCCCAGGCTCAAGTAGGCAATCAGCCCCAGCATTTT	CASSSQAQVGNQPQHF	TRBJ1-5	TRBV27	.	.
TGTGCCAGCTCACCAACGGTGAGTTTAGACAGGGCTGGCGAGCAGTACTTC	CASSPTVSLDRAGEQYF	TRBJ2-7	TRBV18	TRBD1	.
TGCGCCCCGCCCCCTAGCGGGCTCGACACTAGCACAGATACGCAGTATTTT	CAPPPSGLDTSTDTQYF	TRBJ2-3	TRBV10-2	TRBD2	.
TGTGCCAGCAGCTTTGATTCAGGTCAGCCCCAGCATTTT	CASSFDSGQPQHF	TRBJ1-5	TRBV7-8	.	.
TGTGCCAGCACCCTTGGGGGGGTGGGACAGGGCCCAAACTCCTACAATGAGCAGTTCTTC	CASTLGGVGQGPNSYNEQFF	TRBJ2-1	TRBV28	TRBD1	.
TGTGCCAGCAGCCTCAGCGGGAGCTCCTACAATGAGCAGTTCTTC	CASSLSGSSYNEQFF	TRBJ2-1	TRBV7-8	TRBD2	.